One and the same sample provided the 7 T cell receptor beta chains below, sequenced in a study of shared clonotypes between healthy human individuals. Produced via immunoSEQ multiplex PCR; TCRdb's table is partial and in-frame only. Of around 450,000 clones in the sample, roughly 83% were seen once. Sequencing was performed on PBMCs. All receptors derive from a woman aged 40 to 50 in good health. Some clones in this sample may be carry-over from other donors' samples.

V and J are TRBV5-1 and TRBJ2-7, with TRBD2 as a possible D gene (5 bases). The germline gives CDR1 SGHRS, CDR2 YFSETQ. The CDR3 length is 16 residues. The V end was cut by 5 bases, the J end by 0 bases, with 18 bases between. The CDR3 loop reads CASSSVFGGLSYEQYF. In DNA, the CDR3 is TGCGCCAGCAGTTCGGTTTTTGGAGGCCTCTCCTACGAGCAGTACTTC.

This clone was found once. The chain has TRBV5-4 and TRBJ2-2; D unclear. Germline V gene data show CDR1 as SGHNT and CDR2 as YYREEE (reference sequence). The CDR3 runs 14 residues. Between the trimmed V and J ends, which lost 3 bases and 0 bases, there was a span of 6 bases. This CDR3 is CASSSPSNTGELFF. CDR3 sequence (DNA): TGTGCCAGCAGCTCCCCCTCGAACACCGGGGAGCTGTTTTTT.

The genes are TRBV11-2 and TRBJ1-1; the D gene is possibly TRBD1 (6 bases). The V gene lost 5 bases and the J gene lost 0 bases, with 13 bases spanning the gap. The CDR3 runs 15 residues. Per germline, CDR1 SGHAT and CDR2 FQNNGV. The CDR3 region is CASSPPDRMNTEAFF. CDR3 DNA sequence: TGTGCCAGCAGCCCCCCGGACAGAATGAACACTGAAGCTTTCTTT.

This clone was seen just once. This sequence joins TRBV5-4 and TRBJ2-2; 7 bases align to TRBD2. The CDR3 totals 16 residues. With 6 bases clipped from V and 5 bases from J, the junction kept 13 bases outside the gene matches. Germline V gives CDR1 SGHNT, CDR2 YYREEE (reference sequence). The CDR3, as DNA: TGTGCCAGCACGAGGGAGGGGTATGATCTTACCGGGGAGCTGTTTTTT. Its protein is CASTREGYDLTGELFF.

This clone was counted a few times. The CDR3 protein is CASSSHKGVEEKLFF. As DNA, the CDR3 is TGTGCCAGCAGCTCCCACAAGGGGGTAGAGGAAAAACTGTTTTTT. The rearrangement links TRBV11-3 to TRBJ1-4; D possibly corresponds to TRBD1 (6 bases). This CDR3 is 15 amino acids long. The germline V gene has CDR1 SGHNT and CDR2 YENEEA. Trimming stripped 4 bases from V and 8 bases from J, with 17 bases between.

In DNA, the CDR3 is TGTGCCTGGAGTGTTCTCGGACAGGGCGCCACCGGGGAGCTGTTTTTT. As protein: CAWSVLGQGATGELFF. The gene calls are TRBV30 and TRBJ2-2; TRBD1 aligns across 8 bases. The CDR3 runs 16 residues. J was trimmed by 4 bases and V by 0 bases; bases with no gene match: 7. The V gene's germline CDR1 is GTSNPN and CDR2 SVGIG (reference sequence). Full variable domain (rest looked up from reference TRBV30 and TRBJ2-2): SQTIHQWPATLVQPVGSPLSLECTVEGTSNPNLYWYRQAAGRGLQLLFYSVGIGQISSEVPQNLSASRPQDRQFILSSKKLLLSDSGFYLCAWSVLGQGATGELFFGEGSRLTVL.

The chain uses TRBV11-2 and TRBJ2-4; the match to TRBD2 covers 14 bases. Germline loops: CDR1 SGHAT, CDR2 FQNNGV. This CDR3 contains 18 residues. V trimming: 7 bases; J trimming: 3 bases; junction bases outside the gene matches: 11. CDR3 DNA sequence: TGTGCCAGCAAGGGGACTAGCGGGAGTGAGTTAGGCAAAAACATTCAGTACTTC. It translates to CASKGTSGSELGKNIQYF.